By proportion, the clone carrying this T cell receptor (beta chain) is medium-sized. Authors' analysis steps: Reference gene primer amplification in the assay estimated nucleated cell counts. TCRdb's copy holds only in-frame clones and misses some; the assay was immunoSEQ multiplex PCR. The D gene and trimming were derived from the DNA, and the V and J assignments and clone size from that table. The sample carries about 210,000 clones, 80% to 90% recorded once. The data belong to a study of blood T cell repertoires in COVID-19. Study overall: Samples representing acute and convalescent COVID-19 were sourced from the United States, Italy and Spain. Sample material is recorded as cDNA or gDNA derived from T cells, B-cell-depleted T cells, or PBMCs.

The clonotype comes from a man in his sixties who had recovered from COVID-19. The sequencing input was peripheral blood.

The CDR3 DNA reads TGTGCCAGCAGCTCAGGGGGCAGCAATCAGCCCCAGCATTTT. This translates into CASSSGGSNQPQHF. The rearrangement joins TRBV7-8 to TRBJ1-5; 8 bases line up with TRBD1. The CDR3 loop spans 14 amino acids. The germline CDR1 and CDR2 sequences are SGHVS and FQNEAQ. Trimming took 4 bases from V and 1 from J; bases not matched to a gene: 0.